The 4 T cell receptor beta chains listed next were all sequenced from one sample in a study of shared clonotypes between healthy human individuals. Libraries were prepared by immunoSEQ multiplex PCR; TCRdb keeps only in-frame clonotypes and omits some of them. The table lists around 2,000,000 clones, about 95% of them singletons. Only CD45RO-negative cells positively selected for CCR7 counted as naive CD8 cells, so terminally differentiated effector memory CD45RA+ cells were excluded. The material sequenced was naive CD8+ T cells sorted from blood. The receptors come from a man aged 18 to 29 in good health.

The table lists this clone with a count of one. In the same sample, other DNA sequences code for this CDR3. This chain's CDR3 is CASSLRGEETQYF. CDR3 nucleotide sequence: TGTGCCAGCAGCTTACGGGGGGAAGAGACCCAGTACTTC. The chain couples TRBV13 to TRBJ2-5; 7 bases map to TRBD2. Looked up from germline, CDR1 is PRHDT and CDR2 is FYEKMQ (reference sequence). The V segment lost 2 bases and the J segment 3 bases; nucleotides outside the gene matches: 0. The CDR3 has 13 residues.

The V and J genes are TRBV28 and TRBJ1-2, with D unclear. Germline V gene lookup returns CDR1 MDHEN and CDR2 SYDVKM. This CDR3 contains 13 residues. Trimming shortened V by 4 bases and J by 5 bases, and 11 bases separated the two germline ends. CDR3 nucleotide sequence: TGTGCCAGCAGTTATGGCACTTTTTATGGCTACACCTTC. It codes for CASSYGTFYGYTF.

V gene TRBV28 combines with J gene TRBJ1-3, with unresolved D. Per germline, CDR1 MDHEN and CDR2 SYDVKM. The V and J ends lost 5 bases and 0 bases respectively, with 8 bases between them. This CDR3 comprises 14 residues. In DNA, the CDR3 is TGTGCCAGCAGTGGGAGGGACTCTGGAAACACCATATATTTT. Residues: CASSGRDSGNTIYF.

Regarding this clone: The identical CDR3 is also encoded by other nucleotide sequences in the sample. The V and J genes are TRBV4-3 and TRBJ2-7; unclear D gene. The CDR3 has 15 amino acids. Germline V gene lookup returns CDR1 LGHNA and CDR2 YSLEER. V was shortened by 1 base and J by 0 bases, with 10 bases between the two germline ends. CDR3 DNA: TGCGCCAGCAGCCAAGGCCTTTCTGCCTCCTACGAGCAGTACTTC. As protein: CASSQGLSASYEQYF.